This section outlines one TCR beta chain sequence together with its context. This sample was taken from a study of shared clonotypes between healthy human individuals. Libraries were prepared by immunoSEQ multiplex PCR; TCRdb keeps only in-frame clonotypes and omits some of them. The data hold under 2.5 million clones, with around 93% observed a single time. Sequencing was performed on naive CD4+ T cells from PBMCs. Documented subset: CD45RA+ positively selected. The receptor was isolated from a young man in good health. Some clones in this sample may be carry-over from other donors' samples.

The chain's CDR3 is CASSVDTGSSYEQYF. In nucleotides, the CDR3 is TGTGCCAGCAGCGTAGACACAGGGAGCTCCTACGAGCAGTACTTC. The chain links TRBV9 to TRBJ2-7, with a weak D call TRBD1 (6 bases). Deletions cut 0 bases from V and 0 bases from J, with 10 bases between. The CDR3 runs 15 residues. Germline CDR1 SGDLS, CDR2 YYNGEE.